The 7 T cell receptor beta chains below all came from one sample that was sequenced in a study of radiotherapy plus CTLA-4 blockade in lung cancer. The assay was immunoSEQ multiplex PCR, and TCRdb's table has in-frame clones only and misses some. Among 15,000 to 20,000 clones, roughly 86% were seen once, and the ten largest hold 23%. This specimen consisted of peripheral blood, obtained from a patient treated with radiotherapy plus ipilimumab. The receptors shown here come from a human donor with non-small cell lung cancer whose response to radiotherapy plus ipilimumab could not be evaluated.

The genes are TRBV4-1 and TRBJ1-1; 8 positions agree with TRBD1. Germline lookup yields CDR1 MGHRA and CDR2 YSYEKL. This CDR3 has 16 amino acids. V dropped 2 bases and J dropped 2; count of bases not matched to a gene: 7. CDR3 sequence reads: CASSQPRTGRNTEAFF. CDR3 coding DNA: TGCGCCAGCAGCCAACCTCGGACAGGGAGAAACACTGAAGCTTTCTTT.

This clone was observed a single time. The chain uses TRBV9 and TRBJ2-7; TRBD2 matches 10 bases. The junction had 4 bases not matched to a gene; V was cut back by 0 bases and J by 4 bases. CDR3 size: 15 residues. From germline, CDR1 is SGDLS and CDR2 YYNGEE. The CDR3 DNA reads TGTGCCAGCAGCGTAGCTAGCGGGAGATGGTACGAGCAGTACTTC. Amino acids: CASSVASGRWYEQYF.

This clone appeared a few times. The chain links TRBV4-1 to TRBJ2-7, with D perhaps TRBD1 (5 bases). The CDR3 contains 16 residues. V lost 4 bases to trimming and J lost 2 bases, with 18 bases between them. CDR1 is MGHRA and CDR2 is YSYEKL in the germline V gene. CDR3 in DNA: TGCGCCAGCAGCCGCCAAAGGCAGGGTGGGACCTACGAGCAGTACTTC. Translation gives CASSRQRQGGTYEQYF.

The rearrangement uses TRBV7-9 and TRBJ2-3, with D possibly matching TRBD1 (6 bases). The CDR3 has 12 residues. V lost 8 bases, J lost 5 bases, and 11 bases lay in between. The germline CDR1 and CDR2 sequences are SEHNR and FQNEAQ (reference sequence). CDR3 sequence reads: CASSVGGDTQYF. In DNA form, the CDR3 reads TGTGCCAGCTCTGTAGGGGGAGATACGCAGTATTTT.

This clone was seen a handful of times. The chain combines TRBV10-1 with TRBJ1-2, with TRBD1 matching 7 bases. The junction had 5 bases not matched to a gene; V was cut back by 0 bases and J by 10 bases. The CDR3 runs 13 residues. Germline lookup yields CDR1 WNHNN and CDR2 SYGVQD (reference sequence). The CDR3: CASSESGRGIYTF. The DNA for the CDR3 is TGCGCCAGCAGTGAGTCGGGCAGGGGGATCTACACCTTC.

The chain recombines TRBV28 with TRBJ1-1, with D possibly being TRBD1 (5 bases). The CDR3 sequence is 14 residues long. Germline CDR1 and CDR2: MDHEN and SYDVKM. With 7 bases removed from V and 1 base from J, the gap between germline ends came to 13 bases. CDR3 sequence (DNA): TGTGCCAGCACCTCCGGGACTGCGAACACTGAAGCTTTCTTT. Its translation is CASTSGTANTEAFF.

The chain couples TRBV2 to TRBJ2-7; tentative D call: TRBD2 (5 bases). Germline CDR1 reads SNHLY; CDR2 reads FYNNEI. The CDR3 covers 18 residues. Trimming shortened V by 3 bases and J by 4 bases, and 25 bases separated the two germline ends. The DNA of the CDR3 is TGTGCCAGCAGTGATCCCCGGACCCTCGGAGGAAGGGAGTACGAGCAGTACTTC. Protein sequence: CASSDPRTLGGREYEQYF.